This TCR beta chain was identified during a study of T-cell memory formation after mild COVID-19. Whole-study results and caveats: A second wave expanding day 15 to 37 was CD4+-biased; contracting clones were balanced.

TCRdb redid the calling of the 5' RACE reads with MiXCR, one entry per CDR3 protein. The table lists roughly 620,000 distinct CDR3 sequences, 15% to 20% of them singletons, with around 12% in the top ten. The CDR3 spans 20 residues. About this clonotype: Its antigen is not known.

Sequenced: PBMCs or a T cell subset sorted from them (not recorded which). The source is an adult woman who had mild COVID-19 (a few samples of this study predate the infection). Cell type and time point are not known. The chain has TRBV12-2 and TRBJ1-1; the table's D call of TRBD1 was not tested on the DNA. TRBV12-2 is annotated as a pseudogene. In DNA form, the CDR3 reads TGTGCAAGTCGCGTTAGTCGGGCGGGGGCCCCACCTAAACTGGGCACTGAAGCTTTCTTT. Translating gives CASRVSRAGAPPKLGTEAFF.